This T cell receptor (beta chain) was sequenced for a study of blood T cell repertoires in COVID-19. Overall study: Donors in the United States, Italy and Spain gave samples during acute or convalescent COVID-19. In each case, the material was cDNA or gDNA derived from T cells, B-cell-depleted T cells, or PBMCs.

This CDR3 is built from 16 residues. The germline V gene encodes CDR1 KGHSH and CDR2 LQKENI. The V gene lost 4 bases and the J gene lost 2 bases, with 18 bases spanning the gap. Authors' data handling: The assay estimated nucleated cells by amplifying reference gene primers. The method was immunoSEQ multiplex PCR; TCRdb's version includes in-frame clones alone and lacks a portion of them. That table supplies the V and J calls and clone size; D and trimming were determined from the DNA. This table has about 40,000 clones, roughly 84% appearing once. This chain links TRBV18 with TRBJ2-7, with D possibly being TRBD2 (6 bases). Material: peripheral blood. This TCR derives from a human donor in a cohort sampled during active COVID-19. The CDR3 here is CASSHGASGGTYEQYF. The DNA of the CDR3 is TGTGCCAGCTCACACGGTGCATCCGGGGGTACCTACGAGCAGTACTTC. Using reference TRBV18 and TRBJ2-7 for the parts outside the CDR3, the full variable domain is NAGVMQNPRHLVRRRGQEARLRCSPMKGHSHVYWYRQLPEEGLKFMVYLQKENIIDESGMPKERFSAEFPKEGPSILRIQQVVRGDSAAYFCASSHGASGGTYEQYFGPGTRLTVT.